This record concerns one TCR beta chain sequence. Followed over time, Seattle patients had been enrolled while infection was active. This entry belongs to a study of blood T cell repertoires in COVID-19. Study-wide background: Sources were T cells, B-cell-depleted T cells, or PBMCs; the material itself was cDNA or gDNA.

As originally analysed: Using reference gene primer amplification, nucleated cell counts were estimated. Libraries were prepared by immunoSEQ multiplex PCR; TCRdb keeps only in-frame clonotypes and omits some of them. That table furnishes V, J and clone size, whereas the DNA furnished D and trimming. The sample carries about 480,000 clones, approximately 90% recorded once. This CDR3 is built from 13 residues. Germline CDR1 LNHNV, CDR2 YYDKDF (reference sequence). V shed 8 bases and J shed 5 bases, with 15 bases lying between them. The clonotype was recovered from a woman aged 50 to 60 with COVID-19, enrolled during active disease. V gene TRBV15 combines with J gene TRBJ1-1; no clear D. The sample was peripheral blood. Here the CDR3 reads CATGLLGRTEAFF. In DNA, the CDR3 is TGTGCCACCGGGTTATTAGGGAGGACTGAAGCTTTCTTT.